This TCR beta chain originates from a study of CXCR3-negative and CXCR3-positive naive CD8 T cells. General observations from the study: Naive CXCR3-positive cells had TRB CDR3s more hydrophobic than those of CXCR3-negative naive cells.

The CDR3 runs to 14 residues. CDR1 and CDR2 (germline): MDHEN, SYDVKM. UMI labels and 5' RACE were used to prepare the TRB cDNA libraries. TCRdb reworked the 5' RACE reads into one entry per CDR3 protein, no DNA. The table for this sample gives around 66,000 distinct CDR3 sequences. Each CD8+ T cell subset was sorted in triplicate, approximately 300,000 cells each. By phenotype, naive CD8+ T cells were CD45RO-CCR7+CD27+CD95-. Of note for this clonotype: Its target is unknown.

Sequenced input: naive CXCR3+ CD8+ T cells from blood. Subset described: CD45RO-CCR7+CD27+CD95- naive CD8+ T cells expressing CXCR3 (TNR3+). The J gene is TRBJ1-5, the V gene TRBV28. The sequence came from a human donor in good health. Some clones in this sample may be carry-over from other donors' samples. CDR3 in amino acids: CASSTIGLNQPQHF.